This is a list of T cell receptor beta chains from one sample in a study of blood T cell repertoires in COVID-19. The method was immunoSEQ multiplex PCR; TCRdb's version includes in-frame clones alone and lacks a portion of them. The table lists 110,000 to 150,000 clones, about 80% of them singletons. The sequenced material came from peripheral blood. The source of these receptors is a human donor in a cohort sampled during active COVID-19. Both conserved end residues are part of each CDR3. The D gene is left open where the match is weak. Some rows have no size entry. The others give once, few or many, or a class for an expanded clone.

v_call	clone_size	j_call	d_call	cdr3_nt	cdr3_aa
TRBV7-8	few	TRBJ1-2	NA	TGTGCCAGCAGCCCCCGACCCGGGACACCTATAACTAACTATGGCTACACCTTC	CASSPRPGTPITNYGYTF
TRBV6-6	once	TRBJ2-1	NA	TGTGCCAGCAGTTCCTTCAATGAGCAGTTCTTC	CASSSFNEQFF
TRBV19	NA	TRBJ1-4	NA	TGTGCCAGTAGTATTAGGGGTGTAACTAATGAAAAACTGTTTTTT	CASSIRGVTNEKLFF
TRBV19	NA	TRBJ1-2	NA	TGTGCCAGTAGATCCCCCTCCGGAGCCTGGTACACCTTC	CASRSPSGAWYTF
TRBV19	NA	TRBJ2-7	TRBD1	TGTGCCAGTAGTATATCAGCTTTTAGGGGACAGGCGACCTACGAGCAGTACTTC	CASSISAFRGQATYEQYF
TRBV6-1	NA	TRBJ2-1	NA	TGTGCCAGCAGTGAAGCTTCGGGGGCCTACAATGAGCAGTTCTTC	CASSEASGAYNEQFF
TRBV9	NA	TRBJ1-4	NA	TGTGCCAGCAGCGTAGCGGGGTATAATGAAAAACTGTTTTTT	CASSVAGYNEKLFF
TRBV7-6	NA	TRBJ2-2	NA	TGTGCCAGCAGCTTTTTATCAGGGATGCACGGGGAGCTGTTTTTT	CASSFLSGMHGELFF
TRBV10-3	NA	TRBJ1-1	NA	TGTGCCATCAGTGGCGGGCTGGCAGCTTTCTTT	CAISGGLAAFF
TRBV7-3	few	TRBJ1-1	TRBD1	TGTGCCAGCAGCTTAGACAGGGTGAGCACTGAAGCTTTCTTT	CASSLDRVSTEAFF
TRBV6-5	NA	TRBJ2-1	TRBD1	TGTGCCAGCAGTTACCAAGACAGGGGAGGTGAGCAGTTCTTC	CASSYQDRGGEQFF
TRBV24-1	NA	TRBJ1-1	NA	TGTGCCACCAGTGATCCGGGACTGACTGAAGCTTTCTTT	CATSDPGLTEAFF
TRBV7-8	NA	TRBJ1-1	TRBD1	TGTGCCAGCAGCCCCCGGGACAGGGGGGCTGAAGCTTTCTTT	CASSPRDRGAEAFF
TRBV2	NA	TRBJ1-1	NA	TGTGCCAGCACTCAGGGCTACTCTGAAGCTTTCTTT	CASTQGYSEAFF
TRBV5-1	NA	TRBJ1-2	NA	TGCGCCAGCGGACCTGGGGGGGCCGGTAATGGCTACACCTTC	CASGPGGAGNGYTF
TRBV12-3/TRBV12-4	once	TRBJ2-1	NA	TGTGCCAGCAGTTTGGGGGGAAATGAGCAGTTCTTC	CASSLGGNEQFF
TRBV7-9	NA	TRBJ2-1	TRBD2	TGTGCCAGCAGCTTACCCGCCTTTAGCGGGACCGACAATGAGCAGTTCTTC	CASSLPAFSGTDNEQFF
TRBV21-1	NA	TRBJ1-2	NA	TGTGCCAGCAGCAAAGGGAGCCCTGTACGAGGCTACACCTTC	CASSKGSPVRGYTF